This TCR beta chain stems from a study of human T cells and chemical hapten exposure. Via MiXCR, TCRdb re-called the RACE reads, giving one row per CDR3 protein. The sample has roughly 100,000 distinct CDR3 sequences, roughly a tenth seen once; the top ten hold around 3.1%. The time point is: pre-sensitization, week 0. Documented treatment: therapeutic diphenylcyclopropenone sensitization with weekly scalp DPC. Trimming took 4 bases from V and 3 from J, leaving 15 bases between them. This CDR3 has 15 residues. Per germline, CDR1 MNHNY and CDR2 SVGAGI (reference sequence). This TCR was sampled from a woman aged 60-70 years with alopecia areata. Some clones in this sample may be carry-over from other donors' samples. The sample consisted of whole blood, taken in connection with sensitization to the hapten diphenylcyclopropenone (DPC). V is TRBV6-6 and J is TRBJ1-1; the D is unclear. This chain's CDR3 is CASSSNHPRDTEAFF. CDR3 nucleotide sequence: TGTGCCAGCAGTTCTAATCACCCGAGGGACACTGAAGCTTTCTTT.